Below are 8 T cell receptor beta chains sequenced from a single sample in a study of control samples from healthy donors and cancer patients. Clones were read by immunoSEQ multiplex PCR, and TCRdb kept only the in-frame ones, dropping some. Among about 170,000 clones listed, about 94% were seen once. What was sequenced was blood. All receptors come from a woman aged 60-75 years in good health.

Written as DNA, the CDR3 is TGTGCCAGCAGCCCTTCCCTAAGTGAAAAACTGTTTTTT. Protein: CASSPSLSEKLFF. This chain connects TRBV12-3 or TRBV12-4 to TRBJ1-4; unclear D gene. The V end was cut by 6 bases, the J end by 7 bases, with 12 bases between. This CDR3 contains 13 residues.

This chain joins TRBV5-1 and TRBJ2-5; D tentatively reads TRBD1 or TRBD2 (6 bases each). CDR1 is SGHRS and CDR2 is YFSETQ in the germline V gene. The CDR3 consists of 14 residues. V dropped 5 bases and J dropped 4 bases, with 15 bases sitting between them. CDR3 sequence (DNA): TGCGCCAGCAGACAAGCACAGGGAGGAGAGACCCAGTACTTC. It codes for CASRQAQGGETQYF.

The genes are TRBV27 and TRBJ2-6, with D hard to call. From germline, CDR1 is MNHEY and CDR2 SMNVEV (reference sequence). This CDR3 is built from 13 residues. Between the trimmed V and J ends, which lost 8 bases and 2 bases, there was a span of 7 bases. The chain's CDR3 is CASGKAGANVLTF. The DNA of the CDR3 is TGTGCCAGCGGAAAGGCTGGGGCCAACGTCCTGACTTTC.

The chain uses TRBV4-3 and TRBJ1-3, with 8 bases aligning to TRBD1. Germline lookup yields CDR1 LGHNA and CDR2 YSLEER. This CDR3 has 16 residues. The V and J ends lost 3 bases and 0 bases, in that order; junction bases with no gene match: 4. This CDR3 is CASSQGDRSSGNTIYF. The CDR3 bases are TGCGCCAGCAGCCAGGGGGACAGGAGCTCTGGAAACACCATATATTTT.

The chain recombines TRBV6-6 with TRBJ1-2; possibly TRBD1 for D (5 bases). CDR1 MNHNY and CDR2 SVGAGI come from the germline V gene (reference sequence). Trimming pared 7 bases from V and 8 bases from J, leaving 20 bases between. This CDR3 is 14 amino acids long. The CDR3 sequence is CASIRQPQGLGYTF. The CDR3 DNA follows: TGTGCCAGCATCCGCCAGCCGCAGGGTTTAGGCTACACCTTC.

This chain joins TRBV4-1 and TRBJ1-4; D not resolved. Germline CDR1 is MGHRA and CDR2 is YSYEKL. The CDR3 length is 16 residues. The germline V and J ends were trimmed by 4 bases and 1 base, with 13 bases remaining between them. The CDR3 nucleotides read TGCGCCAGCAGCCCCGCCCCAACGGGAACTAATGAAAAACTGTTTTTT. This codes for CASSPAPTGTNEKLFF.

V usage is TRBV3-1 (or the pseudogene TRBV3-2) and J usage is TRBJ2-4; D perhaps matches TRBD2 (5 bases). The CDR3 has 15 residues. With 11 bases removed from V and 0 bases from J, the gap between germline ends came to 17 bases. Germline assignment: CDR1 LGHDT and CDR2 YNNKEL (reference sequence). The CDR3 region has the DNA TGTGCCTCCGGCGAGGGAGAACTAGCCAAAAACATTCAGTACTTC. Translated: CASGEGELAKNIQYF.

This clone came up once. The chain carries TRBV5-1 and TRBJ2-2, with a tentative D call TRBD1 (6 bases). V was pared by 0 bases and J by 4 bases, with 7 bases between. Germline CDR1 and CDR2: SGHRS and YFSETQ. This CDR3 is built from 14 residues. CDR3 nucleotides: TGCGCCAGCAGCTTGGAACAGGGCACCGGGGAGCTGTTTTTT. This translates into CASSLEQGTGELFF.